Shown below are 7 T cell receptor beta chains from a single sample sequenced in a study of T cells in Graves' hyperthyroidism and ophthalmopathy. Amplification yielded TCR beta CDR3 regions, with RNA transcripts as the source. The HTBI set primed first-round TCR CDR3 RT-PCR. TCRdb ran MiXCR on the multiplex PCR reads and lists one entry per CDR3 protein. This repertoire shows approximately 300,000 distinct CDR3 sequences, approximately 18% found once; its top ten account for approximately 37%. The specimen was blood. The receptors shown here come from a man aged 50-59 years with Graves' ophthalmopathy.

This clonotype was picked up many times. The chain uses TRBV28 and TRBJ1-1; D is ambiguous. V was shortened by 3 bases and J by 1 base, with 12 bases between the two germline ends. The CDR3 is made up of 15 amino acids. The germline CDR1 and CDR2 sequences are MDHEN and SYDVKM. CDR3 sequence (DNA): TGTGCCAGCAGTTTCATGCGGTCTGGGAACACTGAAGCTTTCTTT. Its translation: CASSFMRSGNTEAFF.

The J gene is TRBJ1-1, the V gene TRBV6-1; a possible D gene is TRBD1 (5 bases). This CDR3 comprises 15 residues. Germline V gene lookup returns CDR1 MNHNS and CDR2 SASEGT. Between the trimmed V and J ends, which lost 5 bases and 5 bases, there was a span of 18 bases. CDR3 protein: CASSPPGRRRTEAFF. CDR3 DNA sequence: TGTGCCAGCAGTCCGCCGGGACGGAGAAGAACTGAAGCTTTCTTT.

This clonotype was recorded a few times. The rearrangement links TRBV10-3 to TRBJ1-4; maybe TRBD1 (6 bases). V dropped 8 bases and J dropped 5 bases, with 18 bases sitting between them. The length of the CDR3 is 15 residues. Per germline, CDR1 ENHRY and CDR2 SYGVKD. The CDR3 reads CAIAKTGQTNEKLFF. CDR3 coding DNA: TGTGCCATCGCGAAAACAGGACAGACCAATGAAAAACTGTTTTTT.

This clonotype was counted between two and nine times. This chain uses TRBV28 with TRBJ2-4, with 7 bases aligning to TRBD1. The CDR3 spans 15 residues. Trimming removed 6 bases from V and 3 bases from J; junction bases left unmatched: 8. CDR1 is MDHEN and CDR2 is SYDVKM in the germline V gene. CDR3 DNA: TGTGCCAGCAGCTTGGCCGGGACAGTCAAAAACATTCAGTACTTC. Residues: CASSLAGTVKNIQYF.

This sequence joins TRBV28 and TRBJ2-2; maybe TRBD1 (6 bases). CDR3 size: 16 residues. Germline loops: CDR1 MDHEN, CDR2 SYDVKM. V gave up 3 bases and J gave up 5 bases, with 16 bases separating them. The CDR3 nucleotides read TGTGCCAGCAGTTTGGGAGTCAGGGGTAGAACCGGGGAGCTGTTTTTT. Its translation is CASSLGVRGRTGELFF. Full variable domain (rest looked up from reference TRBV28 and TRBJ2-2): DVKVTQSSRYLVKRTGEKVFLECVQDMDHENMFWYRQDPGLGLRLIYFSYDVKMKEKGDIPEGYSVSREKKERFSLILESASTNQTSMYLCASSLGVRGRTGELFFGEGSRLTVL.

The chain employs TRBV5-5 and TRBJ1-2; possible D gene TRBD1, 5 bases. Between the trimmed V and J ends, which lost 1 base and 3 bases, there was a span of 13 bases. Germline V gene data show CDR1 as SGHKS and CDR2 as YYEKEE (reference sequence). The CDR3 extends over 15 amino acids. CDR3: CASSLTGTEDYGYTF. CDR3 DNA: TGTGCCAGCAGCTTGACTGGGACGGAAGACTATGGCTACACCTTC.

This clonotype was counted a few times. The junction shows a germline mismatch at one end, possibly a read error. The V and J genes are TRBV9 and TRBJ2-5, with D perhaps TRBD1 (6 bases). The CDR3 has 15 amino acids. The V gene's germline CDR1 is SGDLS and CDR2 YYNGEE. Written as DNA, the CDR3 is TGTGCCAGCAGCGTAGACCCACAGGGTCAAGAAACCCAGTACTTC. This encodes CASSVDPQGQETQYF.